The 24 T cell receptor beta chains below all came from one sample that was sequenced in a study of blood T cell repertoires in COVID-19 (dated by TCRdb to the early 2020s). Libraries were made using the immunoSEQ multiplex PCR assay. The immuneACCESS repertoire file appears here via TCRdb, limited to in-frame rearrangements. These files lack a portion of the clones; in checked studies, under half of the deficit traces to unresolved V genes, and the cause of the others is not known. This sample gives approximately 91,000 clones in total; approximately 77% of them show up just once. Roughly 10% of the sample is in the top ten clones. The specimen was peripheral blood. The receptors shown here come from a woman older than 75 with acute or convalescent COVID-19.

The V call is TRBV20-1, the J call TRBJ1-2; the D is unclear. Germline-derived CDR1 and CDR2 are DFQATT and SNEGSKA (reference sequence). V lost 3 bases to trimming and J lost 4 bases, with 6 bases between them. The CDR3 is made up of 11 amino acids. The CDR3 DNA is TGCAGTGCTAGTGATATCTATGGCTACACCTTC. Encoded protein: CSASDIYGYTF.

The chain carries TRBV7-3 and TRBJ1-2; 8 bases line up with TRBD1. J lost 4 bases, V lost 2 bases, and 6 bases had no gene match. The CDR3 has 15 amino acids. Germline CDR1 is SGHTA and CDR2 is FQGTGA. CDR3 residues: CASSLQGARGYGYTF. In DNA, the CDR3 is TGTGCCAGCAGCTTACAGGGGGCGCGGGGCTATGGCTACACCTTC.

The V and J genes are TRBV28 and TRBJ2-5, with TRBD2 matching over 7 bases. This CDR3 comprises 13 residues. V lost 4 bases, J lost 2 bases, and 1 base stayed unmatched. Germline V CDR1 and CDR2: MDHEN, SYDVKM. The DNA for the CDR3 is TGTGCCAGCAGTTCGGGACTACAAGAGACCCAGTACTTC. Encoded protein: CASSSGLQETQYF.

The chain links TRBV7-8 to TRBJ1-6, with D uncertain. Trimming cost V 3 bases and J 0 bases, with 9 bases left between them. CDR1 and CDR2 (germline): SGHVS, FQNEAQ. The CDR3 is 16 residues long. This CDR3 reads CASSFGVSSYNSPLHF. For the CDR3, the DNA is TGTGCCAGCAGCTTTGGAGTTAGCTCCTATAATTCACCCCTCCACTTT.

The V gene is TRBV4-3, the J gene TRBJ1-2, with 9 bases fitting TRBD1. There are 14 residues in the CDR3. With V trimmed by 2 bases and J by 8 bases, 6 bases remained unmatched. Germline V gene data show CDR1 as LGHNA and CDR2 as YSLEER. CDR3 in amino acids: CASSQRDRARGYTF. The CDR3 region has the DNA TGCGCCAGCAGCCAACGGGACAGGGCGAGGGGCTACACCTTC.

The genes are TRBV28 and TRBJ2-7; D might be TRBD1 (6 bases). Germline-derived CDR1 and CDR2 are MDHEN and SYDVKM. CDR3 size: 13 residues. V lost 5 bases to trimming and J lost 12 bases, with 20 bases between them. CDR3 loop: CASSPLQGPHWYF. The CDR3 bases are TGTGCCAGCAGTCCCCTACAGGGTCCCCATTGGTACTTC. Complete variable domain (other parts from reference TRBV28 and TRBJ2-7): DVKVTQSSRYLVKRTGEKVFLECVQDMDHENMFWYRQDPGLGLRLIYFSYDVKMKEKGDIPEGYSVSREKKERFSLILESASTNQTSMYLCASSPLQGPHWYFGPGTRLTVT.

This chain joins TRBV27 and TRBJ1-2; 9 bases agree with TRBD1. This CDR3 is built from 15 residues. Trimming took 6 bases from V and 4 from J; bases not matched to a gene: 9. Germline assignment: CDR1 MNHEY and CDR2 SMNVEV (reference sequence). Here the CDR3 DNA reads TGTGCCAGCAGCGATCGGACAGGGGCTGTCTATGGCTACACCTTC. As protein: CASSDRTGAVYGYTF.

This chain links TRBV5-1 with TRBJ1-4, with D possibly matching TRBD1 (6 bases). Germline V lookup: CDR1 SGHRS, CDR2 YFSETQ. Trimming took off 4 bases at V and 6 bases at J, with 13 bases between the two ends. The CDR3 covers 14 residues. The CDR3 protein is CASSQDSTDEKLFF. CDR3 DNA sequence: TGCGCCAGCAGCCAGGACAGTACTGATGAAAAACTGTTTTTT.

The CDR3 loop reads CASSLWDRGGNEQFF. CDR3 coding DNA: TGTGCCAGCAGTTTATGGGACAGGGGGGGCAATGAGCAGTTCTTC. This chain joins TRBV28 and TRBJ2-1, with 10 bases identical to TRBD1. Germline V lookup: CDR1 MDHEN, CDR2 SYDVKM. The CDR3 runs 15 residues. The ends lost 0 bases at V and 6 bases at J; junction bases unmatched: 2.

V gene TRBV28 combines with J gene TRBJ2-5; TRBD2 aligns across 11 bases. CDR3 length: 16 residues. Trimming at V came to 2 bases and at J to 3 bases, leaving 5 bases not matched to a gene. Germline CDR1 MDHEN, CDR2 SYDVKM. The CDR3 protein is CASSLGLAGGEETQYF. In DNA form, the CDR3 reads TGTGCCAGCAGTTTAGGGCTAGCGGGAGGAGAAGAGACCCAGTACTTC.

This clone has at least ten counts. The CDR3: CASSLNWRHTGELFF. Here the CDR3 DNA reads TGTGCCAGCAGCTTAAACTGGCGGCACACCGGGGAGCTGTTTTTT. This chain joins TRBV7-8 and TRBJ2-2; D is undetermined. The V gene's germline CDR1 is SGHVS and CDR2 FQNEAQ. V was clipped by 2 bases and J by 3 bases, with 10 bases between them. The CDR3 runs to 15 residues.

The gene calls are TRBV19 and TRBJ1-3, with D perhaps TRBD1 (5 bases). Germline-derived CDR1 and CDR2 are LNHDA and SQIVND (reference sequence). The CDR3 extends over 14 amino acids. Trimming took 10 bases from V and 0 from J, leaving 13 bases between them. The CDR3 reads CATKIQVSGNTIYF. The DNA for the CDR3 is TGTGCCACCAAGATACAGGTCTCTGGAAACACCATATATTTT. The entire variable domain, with the rest obtained from reference TRBV19 and TRBJ1-3, is as follows: DGGITQSPKYLFRKEGQNVTLSCEQNLNHDAMYWYRQDPGQGLRLIYYSQIVNDFQKGDIAEGYSVSREKKESFPLTVTSAQKNPTAFYLCATKIQVSGNTIYFGEGSWLTVV.

This clone was counted only a few times. This rearrangement joins TRBV12-5 to TRBJ1-4, with 7 positions matching TRBD1. V was clipped by 5 bases and J by 7 bases; unmatched bases: 7. The CDR3 consists of 14 residues. Germline V CDR1 and CDR2: LGHNT, FRNRAP. The CDR3 sequence: CASGQDRRGEKLFF. The CDR3 DNA follows: TGTGCTAGTGGTCAGGACAGGAGGGGTGAAAAACTGTTTTTT.

This clone was detected a few times. The chain couples TRBV7-2 to TRBJ2-1, with D tentatively TRBD2 (6 bases). V was pared by 3 bases and J by 6 bases, with 12 bases between. Germline V gives CDR1 SGHTA, CDR2 FQGNSA. The CDR3 is 14 residues long. In nucleotides, the CDR3 is TGTGCCAGCAGCTTTCGACTAGAACTCAATGAGCAGTTCTTC. It is translated as CASSFRLELNEQFF.

This chain links TRBV7-9 with TRBJ1-6; D possibly corresponds to TRBD1 (6 bases). The CDR3 loop spans 16 amino acids. Looked up from germline, CDR1 is SEHNR and CDR2 is FQNEAQ (reference sequence). Trimming shortened V by 4 bases and J by 6 bases, and 16 bases separated the two germline ends. CDR3 residues: CASSSPGQIFNSPLHF. The CDR3 nucleotides read TGTGCCAGCAGCTCTCCTGGACAGATTTTTAATTCACCCCTCCACTTT.

The chain combines TRBV9 with TRBJ2-5; 11 bases line up with TRBD1. This CDR3 spans 19 amino acids. CDR1 SGDLS and CDR2 YYNGEE come from the germline V gene. The V gene end was trimmed by 0 bases and the J gene end by 1 base; junction bases not matched to a gene: 11. CDR3 in DNA: TGTGCCAGCAGCGTAGCTACTAGCGGACAGGGGGCTCTCCAAGAGACCCAGTACTTC. This codes for CASSVATSGQGALQETQYF.

V usage is TRBV28 and J usage is TRBJ1-5; TRBD1 agrees at 8 bases. The CDR3 covers 15 residues. Losses at the gene ends were 5 bases for V and 7 bases for J; bases not matched to a gene: 10. Germline CDR1 is MDHEN and CDR2 is SYDVKM. CDR3 in DNA: TGTGCCAGCAGTGGGCTTGGACAGGGCGTCCAGCCCCAGCATTTT. Residues: CASSGLGQGVQPQHF.

V usage is TRBV18 and J usage is TRBJ1-6; 10 bases align to TRBD1. J lost 7 bases, V lost 3 bases, and 3 bases had no gene match. Germline V lookup: CDR1 KGHSH, CDR2 LQKENI. The CDR3 sequence is 15 residues long. CDR3 loop: CASSPGTGVNSPLHF. CDR3 coding DNA: TGTGCCAGCTCACCCGGGACAGGGGTGAATTCACCCCTCCACTTT.

The V and J genes are TRBV18 and TRBJ2-2; 7 nucleotides align to TRBD1. This CDR3 is built from 14 residues. Germline V lookup: CDR1 KGHSH, CDR2 LQKENI. The J segment lost 9 bases and the V segment lost 1 base, leaving 5 bases of the junction unmatched. This CDR3 is CASSPQGARRELFF. The CDR3 DNA sequence: TGTGCCAGCTCACCACAGGGGGCGAGGCGGGAGCTGTTTTTT.

This clone has only a few counts. The gene calls are TRBV7-2 and TRBJ1-2; 8 bases map to TRBD1. V was pared by 2 bases and J by 7 bases, with 15 bases of the junction left unmatched. CDR3 size: 17 residues. Germline lookup yields CDR1 SGHTA and CDR2 FQGNSA. CDR3 region: CASSLLPLATGVFGYTF. DNA for the CDR3: TGTGCCAGCAGCTTACTTCCTCTCGCGACAGGGGTTTTTGGCTACACCTTC.

This chain joins TRBV27 and TRBJ2-7, with 7 bases lining up with TRBD2. With 2 bases clipped from V and 3 bases from J, the junction kept 1 base outside the gene matches. CDR1 is MNHEY and CDR2 is SMNVEV in the germline V gene (reference sequence). The CDR3 runs 13 residues. In DNA, the CDR3 is TGTGCCAGCAGTTTAAGCGGGATCTACGAGCAGTACTTC. Its protein is CASSLSGIYEQYF.

The chain is built from TRBV6-5 and TRBJ1-1; 8 positions match TRBD1. This CDR3 contains 14 residues. In germline, CDR1 is MNHEY, CDR2 SVGAGI. With V trimmed by 7 bases and J by 11 bases, 15 bases remained unmatched. CDR3 protein: CASTLERDRLGAFF. The CDR3 bases are TGTGCCAGCACTTTAGAACGGGACAGGCTGGGGGCTTTCTTT.

This clone occurred once. V and J are TRBV28 and TRBJ2-7; D not certain. With 4 bases removed from V and 5 bases from J, the gap between germline ends came to 12 bases. This CDR3 spans 13 amino acids. Germline V gene lookup returns CDR1 MDHEN and CDR2 SYDVKM. The CDR3 here is CASSSPPQDEQYF. As DNA, the CDR3 is TGTGCCAGCAGTTCCCCCCCCCAGGACGAGCAGTACTTC.

The rearrangement uses TRBV7-8 and TRBJ2-1; 14 bases are shared with TRBD2. The CDR3 loop spans 18 amino acids. V lost 5 bases, J lost 3 bases, and 9 bases stayed unmatched. CDR1 and CDR2 from the germline V gene are SGHVS and FQNEAQ. The CDR3 loop is CASSPGTSGSPSYNEQFF. Written as DNA, the CDR3 is TGTGCCAGCAGCCCCGGGACTAGCGGGAGCCCAAGCTACAATGAGCAGTTCTTC.